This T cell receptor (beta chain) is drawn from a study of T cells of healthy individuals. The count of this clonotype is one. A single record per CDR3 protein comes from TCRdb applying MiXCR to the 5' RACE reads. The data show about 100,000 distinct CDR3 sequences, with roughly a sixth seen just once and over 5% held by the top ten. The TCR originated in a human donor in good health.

The CDR3 loop is CASSPYSSYEQYF. DNA for the CDR3: TGCGCCAGCAGCCCTTATAGCTCCTACGAGCAGTACTTC. This chain connects TRBV5-1 to TRBJ2-7; D gene ambiguous. The CDR3 sequence is 13 residues long. Germline V gene lookup returns CDR1 SGHRS and CDR2 YFSETQ. Trimming removed 4 bases at V and 0 bases at J, with 8 bases between.